This record looks at one T cell receptor (beta chain) sequence and its context. These data originate in a study of T cell repertoires in cytomegalovirus infection. TCRdb itself ran the reads through MiXCR, one entry per CDR3 protein. The sample holds some 100,000 distinct CDR3 sequences, about 25% seen once. Per germline, CDR1 SEHNR and CDR2 FQNEAQ (reference sequence). The CDR3 consists of 15 residues. The ends lost 4 bases at V and 3 bases at J; junction bases unmatched: 6. Sequenced sample: CD8+ T cells from PBMCs. This sequence originates from a human donor in good health (CMV status not recorded). Some clones in this sample may be carry-over from other donors' samples. This chain connects TRBV7-9 to TRBJ1-5; TRBD1 matches 7 bases. CDR3: CASSSEGQNNQPQHF. The CDR3, as DNA: TGTGCCAGCAGCTCGGAGGGACAGAACAATCAGCCCCAGCATTTT.